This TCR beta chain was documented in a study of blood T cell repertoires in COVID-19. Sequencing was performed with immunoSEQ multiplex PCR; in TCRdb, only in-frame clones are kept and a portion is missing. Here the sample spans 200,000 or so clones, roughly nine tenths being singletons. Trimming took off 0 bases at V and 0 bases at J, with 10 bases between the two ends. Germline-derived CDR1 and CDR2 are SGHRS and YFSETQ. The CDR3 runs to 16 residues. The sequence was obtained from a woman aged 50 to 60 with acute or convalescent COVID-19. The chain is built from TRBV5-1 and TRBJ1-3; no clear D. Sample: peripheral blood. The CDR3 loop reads CASSLGSRYSGNTIYF. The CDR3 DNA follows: TGCGCCAGCAGCTTGGGAAGCCGCTACTCTGGAAACACCATATATTTT.